These T cell receptor beta chains were read from a single sample in a study of T-cell reconstitution after alpha-beta-depleted transplantation in children. TCRdb fed the PCR reads into MiXCR, producing one record per CDR3 protein. This sample has almost 600,000 distinct CDR3 sequences, with 25% to 30% found just once. Here the sequenced sample was PBMCs, taken before TCRalphabeta/CD19-depleted stem cell transplant. The receptors derive from a boy younger than two with Wiskott-Aldrich syndrome, due to receive a stem cell transplant. Both conserved end residues are part of each CDR3. Each record gives: V gene, D gene, J gene, clone size, CDR3 DNA, CDR3 protein. The D gene is left open where the match is weak. Size is omitted from some rows. Given values are once, few, many or a class for expanded clones.

>TRBV20-1|TRBD1|TRBJ2-3|NA
TGCAGTGCTTGCCTCGGGACAGGCACAGATACGCAGTATTTT
CSACLGTGTDTQYF
>TRBV5-1|TRBD2|TRBJ2-2|few
TGCGCCAGCAGCGTCCCGGGACTAGCGGGAGGCGGCGGGGAGCTGTTTTTT
CASSVPGLAGGGGELFF
>TRBV5-1|NA|TRBJ2-3|NA
TGCGCCAGCAGCTTGGCCGGGAGCCCAGATACGCAGTATTTT
CASSLAGSPDTQYF
>TRBV4-2|NA|TRBJ2-5|NA
TGTGCCAGCAGCGGGTACAGGGTTGGGCGGGAGCGACGGGGGGAGACCCAGTACTTC
CASSGYRVGRERRGETQYF
>TRBV6-1|NA|TRBJ2-1|few
TGTGCCAGCAGAAGATCCCCGGACTCCTACAATGAGCAGTTCTTC
CASRRSPDSYNEQFF
>TRBV28|TRBD2|TRBJ2-1|few
TGTGCCAGCACCACACTAGCGGGATCAATGGCCGCTGAGCAGTTCTTC
CASTTLAGSMAAEQFF
>TRBV3-1|NA|TRBJ1-2|NA
TGTGCCAGCAGCCAAGATCAGCGCTATGGCTACACCTTC
CASSQDQRYGYTF
>TRBV14|NA|TRBJ1-4|NA
TGTGCCAGCAGCCAAGATCTCTATGAAAAACTGTTTTTT
CASSQDLYEKLFF
>TRBV18|TRBD2|TRBJ2-7|NA
TGTGCCAGCTCACCATCCCACGCGGGAGGGATATACGAGCAGTACTTC
CASSPSHAGGIYEQYF
>TRBV13|TRBD1|TRBJ2-7|NA
TGTGCCAGCAGCTCGGGACAGGTTAACTACGAGCAGTACTTC
CASSSGQVNYEQYF
>TRBV20-1|NA|TRBJ2-1|NA
TGCAGTGTTCTTATTGCTTTCGATGAGCAGTTCTTC
CSVLIAFDEQFF
>TRBV5-1|NA|TRBJ2-3|few
TGCGCCAGCAGCTTGGAACAGGGGAGGGCAGATACGCAGTATTTT
CASSLEQGRADTQYF
>TRBV20-1|TRBD2|TRBJ2-3|many
TGCAGTGCTAGAGATGTGGTAGCGGGAGGGTTGGATACGCAGTATTTT
CSARDVVAGGLDTQYF
>TRBV3-1|NA|TRBJ2-2|NA
TGTGCCAGCAGCCAAGGGGCGCCGAACGGGGAGCTGTTTTTT
CASSQGAPNGELFF
>TRBV27|NA|TRBJ2-1|few
TGTGCCAGCAGTTGGGGAATAGCGGATTTTTCCTACAATGAGCAGTTCTTC
CASSWGIADFSYNEQFF
>TRBV24-1|NA|TRBJ2-4|few
TGTGCCACCAGTGATCGACGGGTAGCCAAAAACATTCAGTACTTC
CATSDRRVAKNIQYF
>TRBV18|TRBD1|TRBJ1-1|NA
TGTGCCAGCTCCCTGGGACAGGGGGCTTTCTTT
CASSLGQGAFF
>TRBV25-1|TRBD1|TRBJ2-7|NA
TGTGCCAGCAGTTACGCGGGACAGGGGACCTACGAGCAGTACTTC
CASSYAGQGTYEQYF
>TRBV18|NA|TRBJ1-2|NA
TGTGCCAGCTCACCGCTAGGGCGGGGATATGGCTACACCTTC
CASSPLGRGYGYTF
>TRBV6-6|NA|TRBJ2-1|NA
TGTGCCAGCAGATCGGGAGCCACCAATGAGCAGTTCTTC
CASRSGATNEQFF
>TRBV28|TRBD2|TRBJ2-1|NA
TGTGCCAGCAGTTCCGACTACGCGGGGGACAATGAGCAGTTCTTC
CASSSDYAGDNEQFF
>TRBV28|NA|TRBJ2-2|few
TGTGCCAGCAGTTTTTGGGGGGAGTACACCGGGGAGCTGTTTTTT
CASSFWGEYTGELFF
>TRBV5-1|NA|TRBJ1-1|NA
TGCGCCAGCAGAGCAGGGGACACTGAAGCTTTCTTT
CASRAGDTEAFF
>TRBV18|NA|TRBJ1-4|few
TGTGCCAGCTCACCGGCCGGGACCCGTGGGGAAAAACTGTTTTTT
CASSPAGTRGEKLFF
>TRBV6-1|TRBD1|TRBJ1-1|NA
TGTGCCAGCAGGGACACAGGGGACACTGAAGCTTTCTTT
CASRDTGDTEAFF
>TRBV29-1|NA|TRBJ1-2|few
TGCAGCGTTGCTGGGGCGCTGGGCTATGGCTACACCTTC
CSVAGALGYGYTF
>TRBV6-1|NA|TRBJ2-3|few
TGTGCCAGCAGTGAACGGCTGGAAAGGGAGTTTTACCGCACAGATACGCAGTATTTT
CASSERLEREFYRTDTQYF
>TRBV28|NA|TRBJ2-2|NA
TGTGCCAGCTGCTTAATAAACACCGGGGAGCTGTTTTTT
CASCLINTGELFF
>TRBV29-1|NA|TRBJ1-2|few
TGCAGCGTTGGGCAACAATCGCCTAACTATGGCTACACCTTC
CSVGQQSPNYGYTF
>TRBV5-5|TRBD2|TRBJ2-1|NA
TGTGCCAGCAGCTTTAGTCTAGCGGGAGGTTACAATGAGCAGTTCTTC
CASSFSLAGGYNEQFF
>TRBV28|NA|TRBJ1-2|few
TGTGCCAGCAGTTTTAGGCTTTACGGCTACACCTTC
CASSFRLYGYTF
>TRBV20-1|NA|TRBJ2-5|NA
TGCAGTGCTAGCGGTCGTCTAGCCCAAGAGACCCAGTACTTC
CSASGRLAQETQYF
>TRBV15|TRBD1|TRBJ1-1|NA
TGTGCCACCACTGGACAGGGTCTAGATAGGACTGAAGCTTTCTTT
CATTGQGLDRTEAFF
>TRBV12-3/TRBV12-4|NA|TRBJ1-5|NA
TGTGCCAGCAGTTTTAGTTTCGGACAGACGACGGGTCAGCCCCAGCATTTT
CASSFSFGQTTGQPQHF
>TRBV28|TRBD2|TRBJ2-1|NA
TGTGCCAGCAGTTCCGGACTAGCGGGAGCTTATCACAATGAGCAGTTCTTC
CASSSGLAGAYHNEQFF
>TRBV24-1|TRBD1|TRBJ2-1|NA
TGTGCCACCCATTCAGGGACAGGCGAATCCTACAATGAGCAGTTCTTC
CATHSGTGESYNEQFF
>TRBV5-5|NA|TRBJ2-1|NA
TGTGCCAGCAGCTTGATTGGGGGATTCTTCGCATCAGATGAGCAGTTCTTC
CASSLIGGFFASDEQFF
>TRBV12-3/TRBV12-4|NA|TRBJ1-2|few
TGTGCCAGCAGTTTAGTCACAGGGTTGGCTAACTATGGCTACACCTTC
CASSLVTGLANYGYTF
>TRBV4-1|TRBD2|TRBJ2-3|few
TGCGCCAGCAGCCCCCCGACTAGCGGGAGGCCCCAGGATACGCAGTATTTT
CASSPPTSGRPQDTQYF
>TRBV5-1|NA|TRBJ2-7|NA
TGCGCCAGCAGCTTGGTTCCCCCAGCCTACGAGCAGTACTTC
CASSLVPPAYEQYF
>TRBV7-8|TRBD2|TRBJ2-1|NA
TGTGCCAGCCGGCTAGCGGGAGGTGTTGTCTCCTACAATGAGCAGTTCTTC
CASRLAGGVVSYNEQFF
>TRBV27|TRBD1|TRBJ2-1|few
TGTGCCAGCACCCTAAGGGGGCTAGACTCCTACAATGAGCAGTTCTTC
CASTLRGLDSYNEQFF
>TRBV12-3/TRBV12-4|NA|TRBJ2-1|NA
TGTGCCAGCAGTTTATTGGAGGGACTTGAGCAGTTCTTC
CASSLLEGLEQFF
>TRBV12-3/TRBV12-4|TRBD2|TRBJ2-1|NA
TGTGCCAGCAGTTTAGATTGGGCGACTAGCGGGAGAAGTGAGAATGAGCAGTTCTTC
CASSLDWATSGRSENEQFF
>TRBV10-3|TRBD1|TRBJ1-2|few
TGTGCCATCAGTGAAGGCAGGGGGCATGGCTACACCTTC
CAISEGRGHGYTF